This T cell receptor (beta chain) stems from a study of T cells in Graves' hyperthyroidism and ophthalmopathy. On the study more broadly: Peripheral blood sampling occurred at initial diagnosis, before any treatment. Study-wide points: Most expanded thyroid clonotypes above 0.001 also appeared in blood.

It was RNA transcripts that yielded the amplified TCR beta CDR3 regions. Primed by the HTBI set, a first-round RT-PCR was run on the TCR CDR3. TCRdb independently ran MiXCR on the multiplex PCR reads; one entry per CDR3 protein. The sample lists 360,000 or so distinct CDR3 sequences, 15% to 20% occurring once. Patients with ophthalmopathy all had a Clinical Activity Score of at least 3, a NOSPECS grade of at least 4 and duration under 3 months. In making diagnoses, clinical symptoms, serum thyroxine and TRAb, thyroid ultrasound and orbital computed tomography were all used. At least ten counts were recorded for this clonotype. Its antigen is currently unknown. This CDR3 has 15 amino acids. Per the germline V gene, CDR1 is MNHEY and CDR2 is SVGAGI. Losses at the gene ends were 2 bases for V and 0 bases for J; bases not matched to a gene: 1.

The gene calls are TRBV6-5 and TRBJ1-3; 7 bases map to TRBD1. The clonotype originates from a woman between 40 and 50 years old with Graves' ophthalmopathy. The sequenced sample consisted of blood. CDR3 nucleotides: TGTGCCAGCAGTTACGGGACAGCCTCTGGAAACACCATATATTTT. Amino acids: CASSYGTASGNTIYF.